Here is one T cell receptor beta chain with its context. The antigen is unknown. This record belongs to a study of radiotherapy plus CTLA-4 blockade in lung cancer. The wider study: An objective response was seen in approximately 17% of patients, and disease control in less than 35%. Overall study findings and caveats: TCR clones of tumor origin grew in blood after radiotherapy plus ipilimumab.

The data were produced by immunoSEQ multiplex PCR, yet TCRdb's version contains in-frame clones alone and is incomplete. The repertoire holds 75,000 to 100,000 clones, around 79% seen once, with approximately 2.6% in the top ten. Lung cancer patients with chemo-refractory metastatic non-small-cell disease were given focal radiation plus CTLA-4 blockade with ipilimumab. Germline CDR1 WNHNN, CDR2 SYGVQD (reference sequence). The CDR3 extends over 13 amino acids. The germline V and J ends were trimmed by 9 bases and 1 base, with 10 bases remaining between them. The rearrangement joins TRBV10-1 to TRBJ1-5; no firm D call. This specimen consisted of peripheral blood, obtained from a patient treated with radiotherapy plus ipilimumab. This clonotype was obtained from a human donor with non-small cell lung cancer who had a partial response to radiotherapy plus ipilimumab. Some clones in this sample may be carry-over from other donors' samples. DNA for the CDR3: TGCGCCAGTGTCGACGGGAGCAATCAGCCCCAGCATTTT. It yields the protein CASVDGSNQPQHF.